This T cell receptor beta chain appears in the sequencing data of a study of T cells expressing NK-cell markers. TCRdb re-called the 5' RACE reads and shows each CDR3 protein once, DNA omitted. Its listing shows approximately 170,000 distinct CDR3 sequences. The germline V gene has CDR1 SQVTM and CDR2 ANQGSEA. The CDR3 extends over 17 amino acids. This chain joins TRBV29-1 and TRBJ2-3; TCRdb's D call, TRBD1, is unchecked because there is no DNA. The receptor was derived from a man aged 18-75 years in good health. Sequenced input: blood T cells: a sorted CD56 or NKG2C T cell subset, CD4+ or CD8+ T cells, or bulk PBMC T cells (not recorded which). The CDR3 is CSVDLTGDGTSTDTQYF.